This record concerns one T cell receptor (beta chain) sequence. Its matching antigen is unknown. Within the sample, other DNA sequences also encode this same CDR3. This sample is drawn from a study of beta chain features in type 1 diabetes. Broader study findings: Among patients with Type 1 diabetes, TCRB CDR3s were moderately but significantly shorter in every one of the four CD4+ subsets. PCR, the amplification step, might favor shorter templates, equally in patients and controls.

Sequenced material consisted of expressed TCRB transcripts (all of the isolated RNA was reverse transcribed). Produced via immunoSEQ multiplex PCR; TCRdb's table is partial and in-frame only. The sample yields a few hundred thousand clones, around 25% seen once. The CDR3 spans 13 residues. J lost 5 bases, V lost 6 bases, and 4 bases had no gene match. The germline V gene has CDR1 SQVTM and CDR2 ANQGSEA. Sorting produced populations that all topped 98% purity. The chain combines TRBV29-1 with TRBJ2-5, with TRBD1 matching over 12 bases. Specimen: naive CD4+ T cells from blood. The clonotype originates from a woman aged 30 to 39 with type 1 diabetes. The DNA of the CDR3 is TGCAGCGTGGGGACAGGGGGCGGTGAGACCCAGTACTTC. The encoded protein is CSVGTGGGETQYF.